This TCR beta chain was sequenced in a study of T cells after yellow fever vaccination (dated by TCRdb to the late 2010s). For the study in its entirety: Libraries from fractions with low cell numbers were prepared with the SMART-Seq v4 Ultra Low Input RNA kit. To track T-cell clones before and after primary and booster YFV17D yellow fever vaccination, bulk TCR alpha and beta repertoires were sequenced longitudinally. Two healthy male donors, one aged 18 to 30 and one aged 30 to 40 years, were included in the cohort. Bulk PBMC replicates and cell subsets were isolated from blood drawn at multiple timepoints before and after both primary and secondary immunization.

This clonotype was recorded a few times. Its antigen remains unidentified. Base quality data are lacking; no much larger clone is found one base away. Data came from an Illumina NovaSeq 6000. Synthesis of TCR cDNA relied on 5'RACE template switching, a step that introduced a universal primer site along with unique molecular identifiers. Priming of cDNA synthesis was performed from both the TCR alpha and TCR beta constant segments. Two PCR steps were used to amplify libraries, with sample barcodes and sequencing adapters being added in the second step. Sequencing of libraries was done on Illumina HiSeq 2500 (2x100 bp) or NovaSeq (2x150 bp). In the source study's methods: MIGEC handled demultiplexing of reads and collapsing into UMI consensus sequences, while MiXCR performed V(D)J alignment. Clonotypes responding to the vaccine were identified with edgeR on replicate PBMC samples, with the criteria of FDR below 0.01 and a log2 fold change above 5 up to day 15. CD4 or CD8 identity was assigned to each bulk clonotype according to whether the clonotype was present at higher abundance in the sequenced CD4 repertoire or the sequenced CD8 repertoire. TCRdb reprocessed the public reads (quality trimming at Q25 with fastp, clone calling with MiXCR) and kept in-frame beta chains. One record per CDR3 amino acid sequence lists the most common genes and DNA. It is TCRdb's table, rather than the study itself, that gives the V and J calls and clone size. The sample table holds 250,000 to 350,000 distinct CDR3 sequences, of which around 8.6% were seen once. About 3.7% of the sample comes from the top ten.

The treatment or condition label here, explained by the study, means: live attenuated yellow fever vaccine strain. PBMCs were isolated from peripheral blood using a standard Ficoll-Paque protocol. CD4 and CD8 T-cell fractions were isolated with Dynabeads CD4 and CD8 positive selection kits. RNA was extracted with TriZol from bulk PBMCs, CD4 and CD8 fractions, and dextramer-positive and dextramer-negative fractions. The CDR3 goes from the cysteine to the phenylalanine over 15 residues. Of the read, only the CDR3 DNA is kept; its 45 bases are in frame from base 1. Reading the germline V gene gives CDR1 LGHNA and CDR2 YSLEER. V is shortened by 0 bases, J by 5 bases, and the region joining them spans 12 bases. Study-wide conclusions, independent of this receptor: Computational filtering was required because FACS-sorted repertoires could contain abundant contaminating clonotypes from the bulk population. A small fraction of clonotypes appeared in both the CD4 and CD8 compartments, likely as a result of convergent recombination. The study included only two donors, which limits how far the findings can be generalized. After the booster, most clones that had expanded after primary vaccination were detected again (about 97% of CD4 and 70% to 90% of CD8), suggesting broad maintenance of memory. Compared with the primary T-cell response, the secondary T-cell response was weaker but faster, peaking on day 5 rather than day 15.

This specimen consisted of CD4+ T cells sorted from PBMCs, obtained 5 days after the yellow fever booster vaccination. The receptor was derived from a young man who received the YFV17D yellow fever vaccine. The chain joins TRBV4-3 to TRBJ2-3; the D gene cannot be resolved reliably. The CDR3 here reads CASSQEAWAQDTQYF. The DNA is TGCGCCAGCAGCCAAGAAGCCTGGGCACAAGATACGCAGTATTTT.